This T cell receptor (beta chain) originates from a study of CD8 T cells in Susac syndrome (dated by TCRdb to between 2018 and 2021). In the study overall: Whether CD8+ T cell activation and differentiation in Susac syndrome was antigen driven was tested using repertoire sequencing. The study at large found these results: The number of individuals in the TCR sequencing and HLA analysis was acknowledged as relatively small.

As concerns this clonotype: Which antigen it targets is not known. Per-nucleotide qualities are absent, and no much larger clonotype sits a single base away.

Trimming costs V 7 bases and J 0 bases, and their ends lie 9 bases apart. Per the germline V gene (reference sequence), MNHEY is the CDR1 and SMNVEV is the CDR2. Counted from cysteine to phenylalanine, this CDR3 has 13 amino acids. The sequence is cut down to CDR3 DNA, 39 bases in frame from base 1. Peripheral blood CD8+ and CD4+ T cells from healthy donors, Susac syndrome patients and multiple sclerosis patients were profiled by high-throughput TCR beta sequencing. Multiple sclerosis controls were treatment-naive patients with stable or active relapsing-remitting disease fulfilling revised McDonald criteria. Bulk CD8+ and CD4+ T cells were purified by magnetic negative isolation, while CD8+ TEMRA cells were enriched using FACS. Blood was drawn into EDTA tubes, processed within 24 hours, and PBMCs were isolated by density gradient centrifugation. PBMCs intended for TCR sequencing were cryopreserved in liquid nitrogen and were subsequently thawed in a 37 degrees C water bath. Purity of sorted or isolated CD4+, CD8+ and CD8+ TEMRA cells was at least 90%.

RNA was extracted with the RNeasy kit and about 0.5 to 1 ug was reverse transcribed using random hexamers. The immunoSEQ multiplex PCR assay, covering 54 Vbeta and 13 Jbeta segments, was used to amplify TCR beta CDR3 regions. PCR amplification bias was corrected using a synthetic template baseline for primer optimization and computational correction. On the authors' methods: Reads were annotated to V, D and J genes according to IMGT and were analyzed with immunoSEQ Analyzer, with only productive sequences retained. Clonality was calculated as one minus the Shannon entropy normalized by log2 of the number of productive unique sequences. For each patient and control, public and private clones were evaluated within the 100 most prevalent clones. A clone was defined as Susac-specific if it was absent from the healthy and MS cohorts, from approximately 980 published viral clones and from other ImmuneACCESS disease sequences. TCRdb handled the public reads itself, with Q25 trimming in fastp and clone calling in MiXCR, and kept productive beta chains. Rows are combined by CDR3 protein, so each entry shows the most common genes and DNA. The V and J calls follow TCRdb's processing rather than the paper's. In all, the sample holds about 210,000 distinct CDR3 sequences, and approximately 95% of those were seen once. About 0.091% of the sample rests with the top ten.

The clonotype originates from a human donor with multiple sclerosis. The specimen was CD4+ T cells from PBMCs. The chain couples TRBV27 to TRBJ2-5; there is no confident call for the D gene. The DNA sequence follows: TGTGCCAGCACCCCCTCGTACCAAGAGACCCAGTACTTC. It translates to CASTPSYQETQYF.